This entry lists 7 T cell receptor beta chains sequenced from one sample in a study of blood T cell repertoires in COVID-19 (dated by TCRdb to between 2020 and 2021). Preparation of the library involved the immunoSEQ multiplex PCR assay. TCRdb's version of the immuneACCESS table is confined to in-frame rearrangements and falls short of the full clone set. An unresolved V gene accounts for under half of the shortfall where checked; the remainder is of unknown origin. This sample lists roughly 290,000 clones; around 91% were detected once. The ten largest clones take up around 12% of the sample. Sequences were obtained from peripheral blood. These receptor sequences come from a woman between 55 and 75 years old with acute or convalescent COVID-19.

The V gene is TRBV19, the J gene TRBJ1-6, with D tentatively TRBD1 (5 bases). Germline loops: CDR1 LNHDA, CDR2 SQIVND (reference sequence). This CDR3 has 15 amino acids. The germline V and J ends were trimmed by 3 bases and 6 bases, with 12 bases remaining between them. The CDR3 protein is CASSIVGGRNSPLHF. CDR3 nucleotides: TGTGCCAGTAGTATCGTCGGGGGTCGTAATTCACCCCTCCACTTT. Full variable domain (rest looked up from reference TRBV19 and TRBJ1-6): DGGITQSPKYLFRKEGQNVTLSCEQNLNHDAMYWYRQDPGQGLRLIYYSQIVNDFQKGDIAEGYSVSREKKESFPLTVTSAQKNPTAFYLCASSIVGGRNSPLHFGNGTRLTVT.

This rearrangement joins TRBV7-8 to TRBJ2-5, with 7 bases matching TRBD2. The CDR3 consists of 15 residues. Losses at the gene ends were 5 bases for V and 2 bases for J; bases not matched to a gene: 8. Germline V gene sequence: CDR1 SGHVS, CDR2 FQNEAQ. In nucleotides, the CDR3 is TGTGCCAGCAGCCTCCGCGCTAGCGGACAAGAGACCCAGTACTTC. The encoded protein is CASSLRASGQETQYF.

The genes are TRBV9 and TRBJ1-2; D not certain. The CDR3 is 14 amino acids. Germline V gene data show CDR1 as SGDLS and CDR2 as YYNGEE. V lost 0 bases, J lost 0 bases, and 6 bases lay in between. The CDR3 sequence is CASSVAGSNYGYTF. DNA of the CDR3: TGTGCCAGCAGCGTAGCGGGATCTAACTATGGCTACACCTTC.

The rearrangement uses TRBV7-2 and TRBJ2-2; 10 nucleotides match TRBD1. The V gene end was trimmed by 5 bases and the J gene end by 6 bases; junction bases not matched to a gene: 6. The CDR3 runs 15 residues. The germline CDR1 and CDR2 sequences are SGHTA and FQGNSA. The CDR3 here is CASSPRTGGSGELFF. CDR3 in DNA: TGTGCCAGCAGCCCACGGACAGGGGGATCCGGGGAGCTGTTTTTT.

This clone came up once. V and J are TRBV7-3 and TRBJ2-1, with D maybe TRBD2 (6 bases). This CDR3 has 14 amino acids. Per the germline V gene, CDR1 is SGHTA and CDR2 is FQGTGA. V was clipped by 7 bases and J by 8 bases, with 18 bases between them. The DNA for the CDR3 is TGTGCCAGCAAGTCTAGCGCTCTTTCCGATGAGCAGTTCTTC. Its translation: CASKSSALSDEQFF.

V usage is TRBV5-1 and J usage is TRBJ1-2; possible D gene TRBD1, 5 bases. This CDR3 comprises 14 residues. Trimming stripped 0 bases from V and 4 bases from J, with 10 bases between. Looked up from germline, CDR1 is SGHRS and CDR2 is YFSETQ. The CDR3 DNA reads as TGCGCCAGCAGCTTGGGACAGCCACCCTATGGCTACACCTTC. Translating it yields CASSLGQPPYGYTF.

A single count supports this clone. This rearrangement joins TRBV5-4 to TRBJ1-1; the match to TRBD1 covers 10 bases. Trimming at V came to 4 bases and at J to 0 bases, leaving 6 bases not matched to a gene. The CDR3 length is 16 residues. Germline-derived CDR1 and CDR2 are SGHNT and YYREEE (reference sequence). In nucleotides, the CDR3 is TGTGCCAGCAGCCCGCAGACAGGGGGCATGAACACTGAAGCTTTCTTT. Protein sequence: CASSPQTGGMNTEAFF.